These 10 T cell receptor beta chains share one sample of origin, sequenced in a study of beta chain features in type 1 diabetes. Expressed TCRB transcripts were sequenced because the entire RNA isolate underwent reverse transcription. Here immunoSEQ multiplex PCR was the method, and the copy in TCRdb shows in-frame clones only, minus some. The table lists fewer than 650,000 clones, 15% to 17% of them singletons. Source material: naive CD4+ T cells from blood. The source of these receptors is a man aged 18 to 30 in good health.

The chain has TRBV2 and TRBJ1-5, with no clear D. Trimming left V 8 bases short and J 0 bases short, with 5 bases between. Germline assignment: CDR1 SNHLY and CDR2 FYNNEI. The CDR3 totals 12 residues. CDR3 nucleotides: TGTGCCAGCCGAACTAGCAATCAGCCCCAGCATTTT. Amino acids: CASRTSNQPQHF.

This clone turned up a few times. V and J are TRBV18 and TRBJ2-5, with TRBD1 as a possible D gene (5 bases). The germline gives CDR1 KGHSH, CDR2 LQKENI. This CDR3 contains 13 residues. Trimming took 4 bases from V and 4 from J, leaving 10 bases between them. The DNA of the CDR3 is TGTGCCAGCTCACGGGGAAGGGGAGAGACCCAGTACTTC. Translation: CASSRGRGETQYF. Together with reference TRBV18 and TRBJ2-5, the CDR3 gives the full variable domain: NAGVMQNPRHLVRRRGQEARLRCSPMKGHSHVYWYRQLPEEGLKFMVYLQKENIIDESGMPKERFSAEFPKEGPSILRIQQVVRGDSAAYFCASSRGRGETQYFGPGTRLLVL.

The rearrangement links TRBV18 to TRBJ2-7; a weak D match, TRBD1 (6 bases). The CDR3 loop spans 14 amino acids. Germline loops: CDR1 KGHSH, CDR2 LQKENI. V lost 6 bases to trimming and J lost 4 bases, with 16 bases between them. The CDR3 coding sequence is TGTGCCAGCTCTCAACGGGACACCACATACGAGCAGTACTTC. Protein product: CASSQRDTTYEQYF.

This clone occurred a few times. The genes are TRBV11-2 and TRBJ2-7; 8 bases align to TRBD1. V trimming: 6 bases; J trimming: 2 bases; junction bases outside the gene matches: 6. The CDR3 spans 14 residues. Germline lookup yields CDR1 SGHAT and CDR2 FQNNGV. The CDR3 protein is CASRGGTGPYEQYF. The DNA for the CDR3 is TGTGCCAGCAGGGGCGGGACAGGTCCCTACGAGCAGTACTTC. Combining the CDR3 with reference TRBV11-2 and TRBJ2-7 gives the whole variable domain EAGVAQSPRYKIIEKRQSVAFWCNPISGHATLYWYQQILGQGPKLLIQFQNNGVVDDSQLPKDRFSAERLKGVDSTLKIQPAKLEDSAVYLCASRGGTGPYEQYFGPGTRLTVT.

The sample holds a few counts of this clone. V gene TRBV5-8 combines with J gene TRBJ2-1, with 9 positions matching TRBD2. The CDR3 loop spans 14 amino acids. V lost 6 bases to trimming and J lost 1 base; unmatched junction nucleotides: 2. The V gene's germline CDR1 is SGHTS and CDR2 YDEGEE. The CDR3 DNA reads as TGTGCCAGCATCCTAGCGGGGTCCTACAATGAGCAGTTCTTC. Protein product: CASILAGSYNEQFF.

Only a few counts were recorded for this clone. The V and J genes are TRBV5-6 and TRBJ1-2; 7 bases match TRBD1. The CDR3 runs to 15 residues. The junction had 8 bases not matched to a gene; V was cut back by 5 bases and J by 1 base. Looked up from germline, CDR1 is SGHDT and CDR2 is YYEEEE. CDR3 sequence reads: CASSLTGEVNYGYTF. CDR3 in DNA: TGTGCCAGCAGTCTAACAGGGGAGGTTAACTATGGCTACACCTTC.

CDR3 loop: CASSIGSVGPGRDGYTF. CDR3 coding DNA: TGTGCCAGTAGTATAGGGTCGGTCGGACCTGGCAGGGATGGCTACACCTTC. The chain combines TRBV19 with TRBJ1-2, with a weak D call TRBD1 (5 bases). Trimming took off 1 base at V and 6 bases at J, with 21 bases between the two ends. The CDR3 contains 17 residues. Germline values: CDR1 LNHDA, CDR2 SQIVND (reference sequence).

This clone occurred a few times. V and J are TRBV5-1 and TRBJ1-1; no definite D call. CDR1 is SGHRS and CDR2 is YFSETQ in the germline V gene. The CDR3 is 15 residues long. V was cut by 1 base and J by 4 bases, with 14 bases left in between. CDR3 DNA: TGCGCCAGCAGCTTGTTTGAGGTGTTGGGCACTGAAGCTTTCTTT. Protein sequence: CASSLFEVLGTEAFF.

The CDR3 DNA is TGCAGCGTTGGACAATTAACCCCCGGGGAGCTGTTTTTT. This encodes CSVGQLTPGELFF. The chain couples TRBV29-1 to TRBJ2-2; the D is unclear. The CDR3 totals 13 residues. Trimming took off 4 bases at V and 6 bases at J, with 12 bases between the two ends. Germline CDR1 is SQVTM and CDR2 is ANQGSEA.

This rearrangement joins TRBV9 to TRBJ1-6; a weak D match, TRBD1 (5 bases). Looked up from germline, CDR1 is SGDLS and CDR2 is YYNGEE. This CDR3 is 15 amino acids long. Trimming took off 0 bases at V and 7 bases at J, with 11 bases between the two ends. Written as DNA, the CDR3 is TGTGCCAGCAGCGTAGGTGGGCAGGGAAATTCACCCCTCCACTTT. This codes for CASSVGGQGNSPLHF.